This T cell receptor beta chain was obtained from a study of T cells in localized non-small cell lung cancer. Sequencing was performed with immunoSEQ multiplex PCR; in TCRdb, only in-frame clones are kept and a portion is missing. The repertoire holds just over 20,000 clones, more than 70% seen once, with more than 15% in the top ten. This CDR3 has 14 amino acids. The V gene's germline CDR1 is GTSNPN and CDR2 SVGIG (reference sequence). V was shortened by 3 bases and J by 2 bases, with 8 bases between the two germline ends. The study's findings and limits: Uninvolved adjacent lung showed higher T cell clonality than tumor. There was an association of higher blood T cell density with longer overall survival. Of the top 100 tumor clones, median around 60 were in adjacent lung, approximately 28 among its top 100.

Note on this clone: Its specificity is unknown.

The genes are TRBV30 and TRBJ1-6; possibly TRBD1 for D (5 bases). This TCR was recovered from a woman aged 35 to 70 with stage II squamous cell lung carcinoma. Sequencing used PBMCs, obtained before any cancer treatment. This CDR3 is CAWRMTAYNSPLHF. CDR3 sequence (DNA): TGTGCCTGGAGAATGACAGCCTATAATTCACCCCTCCACTTT.